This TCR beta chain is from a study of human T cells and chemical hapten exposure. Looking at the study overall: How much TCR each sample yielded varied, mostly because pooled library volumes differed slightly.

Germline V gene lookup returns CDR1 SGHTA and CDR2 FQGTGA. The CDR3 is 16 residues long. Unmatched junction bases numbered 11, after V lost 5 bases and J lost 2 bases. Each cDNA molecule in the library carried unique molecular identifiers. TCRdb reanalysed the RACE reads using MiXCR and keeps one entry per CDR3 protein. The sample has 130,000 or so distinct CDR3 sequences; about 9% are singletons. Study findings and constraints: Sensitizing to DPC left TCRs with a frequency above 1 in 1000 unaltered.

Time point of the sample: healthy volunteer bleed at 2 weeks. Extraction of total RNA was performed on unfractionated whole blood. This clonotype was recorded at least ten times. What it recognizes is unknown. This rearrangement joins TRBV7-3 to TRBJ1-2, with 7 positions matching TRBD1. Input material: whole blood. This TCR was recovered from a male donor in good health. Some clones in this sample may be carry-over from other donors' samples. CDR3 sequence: CASSPYPGQRNYGYTF. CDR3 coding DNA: TGTGCCAGCAGCCCTTATCCGGGACAGAGGAACTATGGCTACACCTTC.